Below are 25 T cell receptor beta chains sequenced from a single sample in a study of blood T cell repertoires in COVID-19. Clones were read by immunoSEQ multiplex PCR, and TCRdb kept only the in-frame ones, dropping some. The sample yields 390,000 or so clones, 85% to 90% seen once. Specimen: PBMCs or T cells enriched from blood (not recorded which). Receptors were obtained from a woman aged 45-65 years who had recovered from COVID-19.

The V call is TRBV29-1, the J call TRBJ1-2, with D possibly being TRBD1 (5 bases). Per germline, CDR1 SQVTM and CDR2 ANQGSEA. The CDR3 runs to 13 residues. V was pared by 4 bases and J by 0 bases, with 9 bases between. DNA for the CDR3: TGCAGCGTTGGGGGCAGAGCTAACTATGGCTACACCTTC. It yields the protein CSVGGRANYGYTF.

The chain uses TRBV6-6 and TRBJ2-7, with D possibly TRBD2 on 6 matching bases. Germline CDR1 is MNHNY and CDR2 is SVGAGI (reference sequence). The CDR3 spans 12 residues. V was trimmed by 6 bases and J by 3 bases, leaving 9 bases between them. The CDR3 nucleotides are TGTGCCAGCAGCCGGGAGAGCTACGAGCAGTACTTC. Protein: CASSRESYEQYF.

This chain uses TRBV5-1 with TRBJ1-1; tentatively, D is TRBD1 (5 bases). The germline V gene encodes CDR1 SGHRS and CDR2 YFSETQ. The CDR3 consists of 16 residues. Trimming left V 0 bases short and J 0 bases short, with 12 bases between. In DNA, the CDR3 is TGCGCCAGCAGCTTGGGACAGACCCGAATGAACACTGAAGCTTTCTTT. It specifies CASSLGQTRMNTEAFF.

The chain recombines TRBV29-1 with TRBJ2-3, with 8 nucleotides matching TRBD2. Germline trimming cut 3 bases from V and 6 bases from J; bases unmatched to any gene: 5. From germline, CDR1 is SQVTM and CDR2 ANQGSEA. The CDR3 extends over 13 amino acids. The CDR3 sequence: CSVDSGGGDTQYF. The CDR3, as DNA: TGCAGCGTTGATTCCGGGGGGGGTGATACGCAGTATTTT.

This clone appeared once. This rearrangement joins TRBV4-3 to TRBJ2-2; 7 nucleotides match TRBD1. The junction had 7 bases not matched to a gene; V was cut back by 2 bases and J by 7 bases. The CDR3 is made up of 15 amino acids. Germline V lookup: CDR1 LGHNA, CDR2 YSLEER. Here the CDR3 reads CASSQRLTGNGELFF. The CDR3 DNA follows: TGCGCCAGCAGCCAACGACTGACAGGGAACGGGGAGCTGTTTTTT.

The CDR3 DNA reads TGTGCCAGCCTTACTTCTCGTTGGGCAGGGGTACGTAGCTACACCTTC. It specifies CASLTSRWAGVRSYTF. The V gene is TRBV27, the J gene TRBJ1-2, with D perhaps TRBD1 (6 bases). Germline assignment: CDR1 MNHEY and CDR2 SMNVEV (reference sequence). The CDR3 totals 16 residues. V was cut by 8 bases and J by 9 bases, with 28 bases left in between.

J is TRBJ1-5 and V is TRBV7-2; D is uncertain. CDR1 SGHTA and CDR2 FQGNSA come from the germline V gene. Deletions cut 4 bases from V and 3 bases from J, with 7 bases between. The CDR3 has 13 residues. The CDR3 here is CASSWSTNQPQHF. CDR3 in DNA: TGTGCCAGCAGCTGGAGTACCAATCAGCCCCAGCATTTT.

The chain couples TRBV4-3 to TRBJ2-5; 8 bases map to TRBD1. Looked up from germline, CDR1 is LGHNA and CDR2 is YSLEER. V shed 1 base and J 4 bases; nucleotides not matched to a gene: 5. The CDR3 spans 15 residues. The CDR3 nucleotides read TGCGCCAGCAGCCAAGGGACAGGGATCGGAGAGACCCAGTACTTC. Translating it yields CASSQGTGIGETQYF.

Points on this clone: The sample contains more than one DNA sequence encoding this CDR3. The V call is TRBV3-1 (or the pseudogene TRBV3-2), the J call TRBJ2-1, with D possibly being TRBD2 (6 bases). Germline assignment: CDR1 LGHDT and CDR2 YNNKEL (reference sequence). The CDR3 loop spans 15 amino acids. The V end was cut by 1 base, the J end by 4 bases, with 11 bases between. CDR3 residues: CASSQGAGGYNEQFF. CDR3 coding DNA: TGTGCCAGCAGCCAAGGGGCTGGGGGGTACAATGAGCAGTTCTTC.

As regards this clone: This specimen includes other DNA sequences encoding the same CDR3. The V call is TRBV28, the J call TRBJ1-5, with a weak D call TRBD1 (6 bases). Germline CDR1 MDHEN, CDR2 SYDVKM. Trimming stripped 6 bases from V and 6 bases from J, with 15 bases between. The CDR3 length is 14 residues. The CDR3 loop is CASRGGTTRQPQHF. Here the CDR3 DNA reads TGTGCCAGCAGGGGGGGGACAACACGTCAGCCCCAGCATTTT. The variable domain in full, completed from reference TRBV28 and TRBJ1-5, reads DVKVTQSSRYLVKRTGEKVFLECVQDMDHENMFWYRQDPGLGLRLIYFSYDVKMKEKGDIPEGYSVSREKKERFSLILESASTNQTSMYLCASRGGTTRQPQHFGDGTRLSIL.

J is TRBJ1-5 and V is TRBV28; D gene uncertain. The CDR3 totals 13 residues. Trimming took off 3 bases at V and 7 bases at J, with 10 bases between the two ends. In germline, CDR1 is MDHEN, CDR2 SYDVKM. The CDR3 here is CASSLRFGQPQHF. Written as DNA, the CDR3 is TGTGCCAGCAGTTTGCGATTCGGGCAGCCCCAGCATTTT.

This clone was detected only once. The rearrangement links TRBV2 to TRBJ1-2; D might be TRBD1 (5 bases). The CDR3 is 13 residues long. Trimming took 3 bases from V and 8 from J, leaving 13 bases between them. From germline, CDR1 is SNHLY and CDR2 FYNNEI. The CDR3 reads CASSDVSREGYTF. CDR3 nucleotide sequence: TGTGCCAGCAGTGATGTGTCCAGGGAAGGCTACACCTTC.

Here the CDR3 reads CASSLSDSYQPQHF. The CDR3 DNA reads TGTGCCAGCAGCTTATCGGACAGCTATCAGCCCCAGCATTTT. This rearrangement joins TRBV11-2 to TRBJ1-5; perhaps TRBD1 as D (6 bases). Germline V gives CDR1 SGHAT, CDR2 FQNNGV. The V and J ends lost 2 bases and 5 bases respectively, with 10 bases between them. This CDR3 has 14 amino acids.

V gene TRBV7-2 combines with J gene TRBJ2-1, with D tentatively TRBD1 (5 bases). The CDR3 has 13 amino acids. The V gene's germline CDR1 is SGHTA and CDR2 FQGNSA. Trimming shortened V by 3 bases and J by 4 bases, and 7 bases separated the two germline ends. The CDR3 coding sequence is TGTGCCAGCAGCTTGCAGGGATACAATGAGCAGTTCTTC. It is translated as CASSLQGYNEQFF.

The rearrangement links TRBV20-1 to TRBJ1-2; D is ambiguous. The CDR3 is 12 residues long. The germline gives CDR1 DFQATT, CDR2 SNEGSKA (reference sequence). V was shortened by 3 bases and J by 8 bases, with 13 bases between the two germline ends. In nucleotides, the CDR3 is TGCAGTGCTAGTCCACTTAGTTACGGCTACACCTTC. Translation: CSASPLSYGYTF.

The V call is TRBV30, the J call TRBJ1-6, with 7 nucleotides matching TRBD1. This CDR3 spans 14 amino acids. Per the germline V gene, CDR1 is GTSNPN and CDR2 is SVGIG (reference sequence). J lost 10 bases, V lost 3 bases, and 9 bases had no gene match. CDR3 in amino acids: CAWRQTGLGSPLHF. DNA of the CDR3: TGTGCCTGGAGACAGACAGGGTTAGGCTCACCCCTCCACTTT.

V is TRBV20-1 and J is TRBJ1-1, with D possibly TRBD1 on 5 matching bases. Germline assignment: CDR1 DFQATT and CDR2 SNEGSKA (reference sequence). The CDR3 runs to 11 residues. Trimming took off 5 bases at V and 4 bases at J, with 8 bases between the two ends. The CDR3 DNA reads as TGCAGTGCTCCCCAGGGCACTGAAGCTTTCTTT. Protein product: CSAPQGTEAFF.

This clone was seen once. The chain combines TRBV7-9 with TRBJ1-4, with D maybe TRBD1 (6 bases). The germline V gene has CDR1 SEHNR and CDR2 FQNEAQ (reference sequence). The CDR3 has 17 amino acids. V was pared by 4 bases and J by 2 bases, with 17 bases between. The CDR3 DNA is TGTGCCAGCAGCTCCCTCCTTGGGGACACGACTAATGAAAAACTGTTTTTT. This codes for CASSSLLGDTTNEKLFF.

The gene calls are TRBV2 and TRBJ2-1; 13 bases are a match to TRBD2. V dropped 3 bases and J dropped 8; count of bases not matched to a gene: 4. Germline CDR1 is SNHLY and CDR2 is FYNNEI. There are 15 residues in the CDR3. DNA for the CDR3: TGTGCCAGCAGTGATCCGGGACTAGCGGGGTATGAGCAGTTCTTC. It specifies CASSDPGLAGYEQFF.

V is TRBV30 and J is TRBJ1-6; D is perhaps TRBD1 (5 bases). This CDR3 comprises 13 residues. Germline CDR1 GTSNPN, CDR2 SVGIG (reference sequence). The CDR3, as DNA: TGTGCTGGCTCAGGGAGGGAAAATTCACCCCTCCACTTT. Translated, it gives CAGSGRENSPLHF.

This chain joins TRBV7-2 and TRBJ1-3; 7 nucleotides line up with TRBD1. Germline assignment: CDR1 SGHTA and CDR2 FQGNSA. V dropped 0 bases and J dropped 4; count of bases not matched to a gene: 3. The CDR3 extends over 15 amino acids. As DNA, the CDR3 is TGTGCCAGCAGCTTAGCAGGGGGCATGGGAAACACCATATATTTT. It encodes CASSLAGGMGNTIYF.

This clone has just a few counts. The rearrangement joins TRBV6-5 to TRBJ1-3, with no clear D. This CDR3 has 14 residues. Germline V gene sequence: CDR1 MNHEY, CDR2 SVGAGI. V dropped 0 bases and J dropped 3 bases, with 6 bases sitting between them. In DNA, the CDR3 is TGTGCCAGCAGTTACTCGAATAGTGGAAACACCATATATTTT. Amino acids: CASSYSNSGNTIYF.

The CDR3 spells CASSPDSAYNSPLHF. In DNA, the CDR3 is TGCGCCAGCAGCCCCGACAGCGCCTATAATTCACCCCTCCACTTT. The chain carries TRBV5-1 and TRBJ1-6, with a possible D match to TRBD1 (5 bases). With 4 bases removed from V and 2 bases from J, the gap between germline ends came to 10 bases. This CDR3 is 15 amino acids long. Germline-derived CDR1 and CDR2 are SGHRS and YFSETQ.

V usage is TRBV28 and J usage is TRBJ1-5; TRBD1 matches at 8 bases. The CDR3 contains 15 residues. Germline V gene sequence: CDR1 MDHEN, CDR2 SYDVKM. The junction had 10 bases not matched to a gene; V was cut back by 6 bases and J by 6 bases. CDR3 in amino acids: CASRSSGGIIQPQHF. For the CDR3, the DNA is TGTGCCAGCAGATCCTCAGGGGGCATAATTCAGCCCCAGCATTTT.

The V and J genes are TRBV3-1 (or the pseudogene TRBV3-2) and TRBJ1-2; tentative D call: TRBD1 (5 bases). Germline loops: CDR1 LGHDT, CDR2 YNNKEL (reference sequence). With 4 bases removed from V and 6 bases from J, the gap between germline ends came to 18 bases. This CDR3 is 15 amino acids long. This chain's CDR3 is CASSLYAGPRDGYTF. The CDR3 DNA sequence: TGTGCCAGCAGCCTCTACGCGGGACCGAGGGATGGCTACACCTTC.